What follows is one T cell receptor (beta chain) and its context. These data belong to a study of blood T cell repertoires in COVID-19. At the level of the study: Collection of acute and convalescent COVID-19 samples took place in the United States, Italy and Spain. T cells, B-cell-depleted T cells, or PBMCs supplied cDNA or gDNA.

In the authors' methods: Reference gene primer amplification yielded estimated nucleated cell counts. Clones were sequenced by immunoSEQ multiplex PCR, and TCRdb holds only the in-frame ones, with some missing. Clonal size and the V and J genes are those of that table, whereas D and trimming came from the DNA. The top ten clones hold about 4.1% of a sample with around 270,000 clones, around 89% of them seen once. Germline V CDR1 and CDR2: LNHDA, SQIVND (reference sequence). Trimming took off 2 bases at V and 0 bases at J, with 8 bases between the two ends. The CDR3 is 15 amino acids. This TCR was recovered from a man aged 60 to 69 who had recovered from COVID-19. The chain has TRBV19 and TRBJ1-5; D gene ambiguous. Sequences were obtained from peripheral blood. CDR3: CASSISGRSNQPQHF. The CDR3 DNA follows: TGTGCCAGTAGTATAAGCGGTCGTAGCAATCAGCCCCAGCATTTT.